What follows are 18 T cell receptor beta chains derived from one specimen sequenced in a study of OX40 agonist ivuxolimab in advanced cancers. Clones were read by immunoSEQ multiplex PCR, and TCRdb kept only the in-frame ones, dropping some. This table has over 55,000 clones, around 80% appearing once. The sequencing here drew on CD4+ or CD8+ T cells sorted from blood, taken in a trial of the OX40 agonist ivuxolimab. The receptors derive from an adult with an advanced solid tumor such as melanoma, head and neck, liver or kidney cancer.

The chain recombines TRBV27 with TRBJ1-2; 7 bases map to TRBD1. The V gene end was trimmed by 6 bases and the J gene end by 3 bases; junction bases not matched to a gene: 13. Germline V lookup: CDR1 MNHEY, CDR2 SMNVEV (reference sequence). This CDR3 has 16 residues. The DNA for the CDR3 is TGTGCCAGCAGCCCCCGAACCGGGACAGCCTACTATGGCTACACCTTC. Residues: CASSPRTGTAYYGYTF.

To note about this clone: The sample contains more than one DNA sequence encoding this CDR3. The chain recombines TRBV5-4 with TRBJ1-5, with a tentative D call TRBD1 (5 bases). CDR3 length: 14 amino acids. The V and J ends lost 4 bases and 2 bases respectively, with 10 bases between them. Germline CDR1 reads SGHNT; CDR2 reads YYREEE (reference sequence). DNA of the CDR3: TGTGCCAGCAGCCAAGGGGAGGGCAATCAGCCCCAGCATTTT. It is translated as CASSQGEGNQPQHF.

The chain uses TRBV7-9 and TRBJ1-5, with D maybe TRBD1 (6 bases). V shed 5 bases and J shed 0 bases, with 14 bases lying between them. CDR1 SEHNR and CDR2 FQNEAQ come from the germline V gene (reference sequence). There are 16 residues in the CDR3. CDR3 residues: CASSNGQSYSNQPQHF. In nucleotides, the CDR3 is TGTGCCAGCAGCAACGGACAGAGTTATAGCAATCAGCCCCAGCATTTT. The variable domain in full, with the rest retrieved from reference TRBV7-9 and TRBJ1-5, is DTGVSQNPRHKITKRGQNVTFRCDPISEHNRLYWYRQTLGQGPEFLTYFQNEAQLEKSRLLSDRFSAERPKGSFSTLEIQRTEQGDSAMYLCASSNGQSYSNQPQHFGDGTRLSIL.

This CDR3 is CASSFGDSGYEQYF. The CDR3 bases are TGTGCCAGCAGCTTCGGGGACTCGGGGTACGAGCAGTACTTC. This chain connects TRBV6-6 to TRBJ2-7; maybe TRBD2 (6 bases). CDR1 is MNHNY and CDR2 is SVGAGI in the germline V gene (reference sequence). V was clipped by 6 bases and J by 4 bases, with 16 bases between them. The CDR3 consists of 14 residues.

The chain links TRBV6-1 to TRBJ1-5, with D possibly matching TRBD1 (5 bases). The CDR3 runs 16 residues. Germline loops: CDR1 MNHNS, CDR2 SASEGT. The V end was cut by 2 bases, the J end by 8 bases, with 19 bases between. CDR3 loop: CASSESLGGKIKPQHF. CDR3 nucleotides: TGTGCCAGCAGTGAAAGTTTGGGGGGTAAAATCAAGCCCCAGCATTTT.

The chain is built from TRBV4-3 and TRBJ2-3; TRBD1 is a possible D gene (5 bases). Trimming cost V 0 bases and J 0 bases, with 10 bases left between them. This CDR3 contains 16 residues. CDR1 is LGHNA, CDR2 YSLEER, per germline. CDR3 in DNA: TGCGCCAGCAGCCAAGATCAGGGCTACAGCACAGATACGCAGTATTTT. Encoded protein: CASSQDQGYSTDTQYF.

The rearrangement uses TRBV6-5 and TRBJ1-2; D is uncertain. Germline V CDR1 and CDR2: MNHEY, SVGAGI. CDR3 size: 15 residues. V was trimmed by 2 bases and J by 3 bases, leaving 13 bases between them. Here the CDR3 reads CASSYESSPYYGYTF. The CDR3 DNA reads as TGTGCCAGCAGTTACGAGTCGTCACCTTACTATGGCTACACCTTC.

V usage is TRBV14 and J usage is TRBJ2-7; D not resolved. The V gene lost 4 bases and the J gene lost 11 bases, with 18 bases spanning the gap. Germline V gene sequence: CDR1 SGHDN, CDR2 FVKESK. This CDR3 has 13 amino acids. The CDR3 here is CASSRIGIGREYF. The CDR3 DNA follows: TGTGCCAGCAGCCGCATCGGTATTGGAAGGGAGTACTTC.

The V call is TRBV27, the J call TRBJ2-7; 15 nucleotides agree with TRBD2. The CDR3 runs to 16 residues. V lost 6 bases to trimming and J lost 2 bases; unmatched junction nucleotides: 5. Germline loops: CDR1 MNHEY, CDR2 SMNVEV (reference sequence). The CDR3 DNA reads TGTGCCAGCAGAGGACTAGCGGGAGGGCTGACCTACGAGCAGTACTTC. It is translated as CASRGLAGGLTYEQYF.

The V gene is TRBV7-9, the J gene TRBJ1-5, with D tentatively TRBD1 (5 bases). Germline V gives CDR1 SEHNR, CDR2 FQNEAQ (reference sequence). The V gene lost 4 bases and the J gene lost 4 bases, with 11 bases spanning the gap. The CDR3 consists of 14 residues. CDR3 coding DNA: TGTGCCAGCAGCTCTTGGGACCTTAATCAGCCCCAGCATTTT. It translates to CASSSWDLNQPQHF. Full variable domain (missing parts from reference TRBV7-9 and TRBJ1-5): DTGVSQNPRHKITKRGQNVTFRCDPISEHNRLYWYRQTLGQGPEFLTYFQNEAQLEKSRLLSDRFSAERPKGSFSTLEIQRTEQGDSAMYLCASSSWDLNQPQHFGDGTRLSIL.

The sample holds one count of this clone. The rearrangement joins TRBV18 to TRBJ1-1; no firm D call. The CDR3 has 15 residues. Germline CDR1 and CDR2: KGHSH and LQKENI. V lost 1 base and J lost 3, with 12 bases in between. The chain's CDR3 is CASSPLLEDYTEAFF. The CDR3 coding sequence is TGTGCCAGCTCACCACTGTTAGAGGATTACACTGAAGCTTTCTTT.

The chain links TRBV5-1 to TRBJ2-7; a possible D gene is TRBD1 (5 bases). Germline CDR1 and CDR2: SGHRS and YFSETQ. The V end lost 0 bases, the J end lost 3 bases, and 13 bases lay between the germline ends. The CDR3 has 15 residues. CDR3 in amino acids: CASSLDGHTHYEQYF. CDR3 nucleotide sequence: TGCGCCAGCAGCTTGGATGGACACACACACTACGAGCAGTACTTC.

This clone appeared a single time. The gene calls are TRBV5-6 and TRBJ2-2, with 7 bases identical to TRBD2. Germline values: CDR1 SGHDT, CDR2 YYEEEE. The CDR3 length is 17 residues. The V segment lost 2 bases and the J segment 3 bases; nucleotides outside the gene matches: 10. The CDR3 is CASSLRGGRGDTGELFF. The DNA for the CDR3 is TGTGCCAGCAGCTTACGAGGCGGGAGAGGGGACACCGGGGAGCTGTTTTTT. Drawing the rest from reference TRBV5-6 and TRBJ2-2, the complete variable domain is DAGVTQSPTHLIKTRGQQVTLRCSPKSGHDTVSWYQQALGQGPQFIFQYYEEEERQRGNFPDRFSGHQFPNYSSELNVNALLLGDSALYLCASSLRGGRGDTGELFFGEGSRLTVL.

The CDR3: CASSLEGNEKLFF. The CDR3 DNA is TGTGCCAGCAGCTTGGAGGGGAATGAAAAACTGTTTTTT. The V and J genes are TRBV5-4 and TRBJ1-4, with D tentatively TRBD1 (5 bases). Trimming pared 0 bases from V and 5 bases from J, leaving 5 bases between. In germline, CDR1 is SGHNT, CDR2 YYREEE (reference sequence). The CDR3 is 13 amino acids.

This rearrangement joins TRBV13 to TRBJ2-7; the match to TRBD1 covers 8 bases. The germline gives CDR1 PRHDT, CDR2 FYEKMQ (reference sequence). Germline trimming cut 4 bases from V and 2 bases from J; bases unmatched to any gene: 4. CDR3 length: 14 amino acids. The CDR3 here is CASSSNRGTYEQYF. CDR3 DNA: TGTGCCAGCAGCTCGAACAGGGGGACCTACGAGCAGTACTTC.

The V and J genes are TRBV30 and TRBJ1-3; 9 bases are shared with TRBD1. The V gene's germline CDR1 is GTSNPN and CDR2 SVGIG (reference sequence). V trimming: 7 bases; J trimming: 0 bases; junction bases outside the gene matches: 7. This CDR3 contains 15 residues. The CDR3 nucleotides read TGTGCCTACAACCGGGACAGGGTCTCTGGAAACACCATATATTTT. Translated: CAYNRDRVSGNTIYF.

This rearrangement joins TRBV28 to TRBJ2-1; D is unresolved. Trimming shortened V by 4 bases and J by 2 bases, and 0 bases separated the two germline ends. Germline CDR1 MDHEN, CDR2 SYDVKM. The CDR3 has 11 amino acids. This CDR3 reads CASSSYNEQFF. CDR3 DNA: TGTGCCAGCAGTTCCTACAATGAGCAGTTCTTC.

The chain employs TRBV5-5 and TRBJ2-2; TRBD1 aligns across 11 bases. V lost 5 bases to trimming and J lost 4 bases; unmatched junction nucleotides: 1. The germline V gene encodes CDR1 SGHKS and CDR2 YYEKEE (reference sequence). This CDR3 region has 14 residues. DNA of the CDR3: TGTGCCAGCAGAGGGACAGGGGGCACCGGGGAGCTGTTTTTT. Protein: CASRGTGGTGELFF.